One and the same sample provided the 28 T cell receptor beta chains below, sequenced in a study of T cell responses to AZD1222 COVID-19 vaccine. The data were produced by immunoSEQ multiplex PCR, yet TCRdb's version contains in-frame clones alone and is incomplete. Of 100,000 to 150,000 clones listed, 90% are singletons. Here the sequenced sample was peripheral blood, taken on day 0 of AZD1222 vaccination. Receptors were obtained from an adult in good health.

The chain recombines TRBV7-3 with TRBJ1-1; D may be TRBD1 (5 bases). Trimming took 4 bases from V and 5 from J, leaving 17 bases between them. Looked up from germline, CDR1 is SGHTA and CDR2 is FQGTGA. The CDR3 extends over 15 amino acids. In nucleotides, the CDR3 is TGTGCCAGCAGCTCTGGGGGGGTAGAGATAACTGAAGCTTTCTTT. This encodes CASSSGGVEITEAFF.

V usage is TRBV5-1 and J usage is TRBJ2-7, with D possibly TRBD1 on 6 matching bases. V gave up 2 bases and J gave up 5 bases, with 11 bases separating them. From germline, CDR1 is SGHRS and CDR2 YFSETQ. This CDR3 is 13 amino acids long. The CDR3 DNA follows: TGCGCCAGCAGCTTTTCCCAGGGGAACGAGCAGTACTTC. Protein sequence: CASSFSQGNEQYF.

This clone was picked up one time. The CDR3 region has the DNA TGTGCCAGCAGCTTAACCGGCGGGGGCTTCACAGATACGCAGTATTTT. Translating gives CASSLTGGGFTDTQYF. This rearrangement joins TRBV7-3 to TRBJ2-3, with D possibly TRBD2 on 7 matching bases. This CDR3 region has 16 residues. V shed 0 bases and J shed 2 bases, with 12 bases lying between them. Germline V lookup: CDR1 SGHTA, CDR2 FQGTGA.

This clone has only a few counts. V gene TRBV6-5 combines with J gene TRBJ2-2; D ambiguous. The V end lost 6 bases, the J end lost 6 bases, and 11 bases lay between the germline ends. The CDR3 has 13 residues. Germline assignment: CDR1 MNHEY and CDR2 SVGAGI. The CDR3 DNA is TGTGCCAGCAGCCTCGGTTTGGCCGGGGAGCTGTTTTTT. As protein: CASSLGLAGELFF.

The rearrangement joins TRBV11-2 to TRBJ1-2; weak D call: TRBD1 (6 bases). The CDR3 contains 15 residues. Germline V CDR1 and CDR2: SGHAT, FQNNGV. V gave up 1 base and J gave up 8 bases, with 17 bases separating them. The CDR3 coding sequence is TGTGCCAGCAGCTTAGGTGACAGGCCACAGGGAGGCTACACCTTC. It specifies CASSLGDRPQGGYTF.

The chain recombines TRBV29-1 with TRBJ1-2; tentative D call: TRBD1 (6 bases). V lost 3 bases and J 0 bases, leaving 17 bases between the germline ends. The length of the CDR3 is 16 residues. CDR1 is SQVTM and CDR2 is ANQGSEA in the germline V gene. CDR3 residues: CSVDHRDSGANYGYTF. The CDR3 DNA reads as TGCAGCGTTGACCACAGGGATTCCGGCGCTAACTATGGCTACACCTTC.

The V call is TRBV28, the J call TRBJ2-3; D is possibly TRBD2 (6 bases). The CDR3 sequence is 16 residues long. Germline loops: CDR1 MDHEN, CDR2 SYDVKM. Trimming stripped 6 bases from V and 1 base from J, with 17 bases between. The CDR3 coding sequence is TGTGCCAGCAGGTTTCAGGAGGGCACGGGCACAGATACGCAGTATTTT. It yields the protein CASRFQEGTGTDTQYF.

The genes are TRBV28 and TRBJ1-5; no reliable D call. Trimming left V 1 base short and J 7 bases short, with 14 bases between. This CDR3 is 15 amino acids long. Germline assignment: CDR1 MDHEN and CDR2 SYDVKM. The DNA for the CDR3 is TGTGCCAGCAGTTTATTTTCCCACTCGGGCCAGCCCCAGCATTTT. Its protein product is CASSLFSHSGQPQHF.

The chain employs TRBV15 and TRBJ2-6, with no clear D. Germline V gene lookup returns CDR1 LNHNV and CDR2 YYDKDF (reference sequence). Trimming removed 0 bases at V and 1 base at J, with 25 bases between. This CDR3 contains 22 residues. CDR3 bases: TGTGCCACCAGCAGAGATGAGTGGGAAAAAATGTTTTGGGAATCTGGGGCCAACGTCCTGACTTTC. Translation gives CATSRDEWEKMFWESGANVLTF.

The chain is built from TRBV28 and TRBJ2-7; 11 bases fit TRBD1. V lost 5 bases to trimming and J lost 5 bases; unmatched junction nucleotides: 8. CDR1 and CDR2 (germline): MDHEN, SYDVKM. The CDR3 is made up of 15 amino acids. The CDR3 sequence is CASSPKDRGLDEQYF. The CDR3 DNA reads TGTGCCAGCAGTCCTAAGGACAGGGGGCTCGACGAGCAGTACTTC.

This clone was detected only once. The CDR3 nucleotides read TGTGCCAGCAGTAAAACAAGCTCTGGAAACACCATATATTTT. It encodes CASSKTSSGNTIYF. This rearrangement joins TRBV7-9 to TRBJ1-3; D uncertain. V was shortened by 6 bases and J by 0 bases, with 9 bases between the two germline ends. This CDR3 has 14 amino acids. Germline loops: CDR1 SEHNR, CDR2 FQNEAQ (reference sequence).

The chain couples TRBV3-1 (or the pseudogene TRBV3-2) to TRBJ2-3, with TRBD1 identical over 9 bases. Germline CDR1 LGHDT, CDR2 YNNKEL (reference sequence). Trimming took 0 bases from V and 2 from J; bases not matched to a gene: 9. This CDR3 has 18 residues. The chain's CDR3 is CASSQDTGTGPNTDTQYF. Written as DNA, the CDR3 is TGTGCCAGCAGCCAAGACACCGGGACAGGGCCCAACACAGATACGCAGTATTTT.

The chain carries TRBV4-2 and TRBJ1-2, with 7 bases that match TRBD1. The V segment lost 0 bases and the J segment 7 bases; nucleotides outside the gene matches: 11. The V gene's germline CDR1 is LGHNA and CDR2 YNFKEQ. This CDR3 is 16 amino acids long. DNA for the CDR3: TGTGCCAGCAGCCAAGATCTTAGGGGGCGGGAAAGTGGCTACACCTTC. Amino acid sequence: CASSQDLRGRESGYTF.

The V gene is TRBV5-1, the J gene TRBJ1-1; 8 positions agree with TRBD1. J gave up 2 bases and V 4 bases, and 10 bases lay outside the gene matches. Germline assignment: CDR1 SGHRS and CDR2 YFSETQ. The CDR3 has 16 amino acids. The CDR3 sequence: CASSHEPGQGNTEAFF. The CDR3 nucleotides are TGCGCCAGCAGCCATGAACCCGGACAGGGCAACACTGAAGCTTTCTTT.

The gene calls are TRBV11-3 and TRBJ2-3; D is possibly TRBD1 (5 bases). From germline, CDR1 is SGHNT and CDR2 YENEEA. The CDR3 contains 13 residues. V lost 6 bases and J lost 2, with 9 bases in between. The CDR3 loop reads CASRDSFTDTQYF. CDR3 DNA sequence: TGTGCCAGCAGAGACAGTTTCACAGATACGCAGTATTTT.

V gene TRBV7-2 combines with J gene TRBJ2-7; TRBD1 might be the D (6 bases). CDR3 length: 14 residues. V lost 5 bases, J lost 0 bases, and 11 bases lay in between. Germline V gives CDR1 SGHTA, CDR2 FQGNSA. As DNA, the CDR3 is TGTGCCAGCAGCCTCTACAGGGACTCCTACGAGCAGTACTTC. Translated: CASSLYRDSYEQYF.

The chain recombines TRBV19 with TRBJ2-7, with 9 bases that match TRBD1. J was trimmed by 2 bases and V by 2 bases; bases with no gene match: 1. Looked up from germline, CDR1 is LNHDA and CDR2 is SQIVND (reference sequence). CDR3 length equals 14 residues. CDR3 nucleotide sequence: TGTGCCAGTAGTATAAGGGACAGGGCCTACGAGCAGTACTTC. Protein product: CASSIRDRAYEQYF. Together with reference TRBV19 and TRBJ2-7, the CDR3 gives the full variable domain: DGGITQSPKYLFRKEGQNVTLSCEQNLNHDAMYWYRQDPGQGLRLIYYSQIVNDFQKGDIAEGYSVSREKKESFPLTVTSAQKNPTAFYLCASSIRDRAYEQYFGPGTRLTVT.

The rearrangement uses TRBV4-3 and TRBJ2-1, with D hard to call. Trimming took 0 bases from V and 4 from J, leaving 4 bases between them. Germline V gene lookup returns CDR1 LGHNA and CDR2 YSLEER. This CDR3 is built from 13 residues. For the CDR3, the DNA is TGCGCCAGCAGCCAAGAAGAGTACAATGAGCAGTTCTTC. Its translation: CASSQEEYNEQFF.

The CDR3, as DNA: TGTGCCAGCAGTTCATACTCGGGAGGGGGTCCCAATCAGCCCCAGCATTTT. Translation: CASSSYSGGGPNQPQHF. This chain joins TRBV28 and TRBJ1-5, with D tentatively TRBD1 (6 bases). V was trimmed by 4 bases and J by 3 bases, leaving 19 bases between them. The CDR3 runs 17 residues. Germline V lookup: CDR1 MDHEN, CDR2 SYDVKM.

The CDR3: CASTNSPGGDYTF. The CDR3 DNA follows: TGCGCCAGCACGAACTCCCCAGGGGGCGACTACACCTTC. V usage is TRBV5-1 and J usage is TRBJ1-2; 8 bases are a match to TRBD1. The CDR3 is made up of 13 amino acids. The V gene end was trimmed by 6 bases and the J gene end by 10 bases; junction bases not matched to a gene: 11. Looked up from germline, CDR1 is SGHRS and CDR2 is YFSETQ.

The gene calls are TRBV2 and TRBJ2-7; TRBD2 matches 9 bases. CDR3 length equals 14 residues. Germline loops: CDR1 SNHLY, CDR2 FYNNEI. V lost 4 bases to trimming and J lost 0 bases; unmatched junction nucleotides: 1. The CDR3 DNA reads as TGTGCCAGCAGTGTGACTAGCGGCTCCTACGAGCAGTACTTC. Encoded protein: CASSVTSGSYEQYF. Combining the CDR3 with reference TRBV2 and TRBJ2-7 gives the whole variable domain EPEVTQTPSHQVTQMGQEVILRCVPISNHLYFYWYRQILGQKVEFLVSFYNNEISEKSEIFDDQFSVERPDGSNFTLKIRSTKLEDSAMYFCASSVTSGSYEQYFGPGTRLTVT.

The genes are TRBV7-9 and TRBJ2-7, with 9 nucleotides matching TRBD1. CDR3 length equals 15 residues. Trimming removed 0 bases from V and 6 bases from J; junction bases left unmatched: 6. Germline V gene data show CDR1 as SEHNR and CDR2 as FQNEAQ (reference sequence). The CDR3 bases are TGTGCCAGCAGCTTAGCCCGGGACAGGGTCGTCGAGCAGTACTTC. Amino acids: CASSLARDRVVEQYF.

The chain recombines TRBV27 with TRBJ1-2; D is unclear. This CDR3 is built from 14 residues. The germline V gene has CDR1 MNHEY and CDR2 SMNVEV (reference sequence). Between the trimmed V and J ends, which lost 3 bases and 4 bases, there was a span of 12 bases. The CDR3 coding sequence is TGTGCCAGCAGTTTGGCCCCTCAGACCTATGGCTACACCTTC. Its translation: CASSLAPQTYGYTF.

The chain combines TRBV27 with TRBJ2-3; 8 bases map to TRBD2. CDR1 MNHEY and CDR2 SMNVEV come from the germline V gene (reference sequence). The V gene end was trimmed by 4 bases and the J gene end by 0 bases; junction bases not matched to a gene: 0. This CDR3 contains 14 residues. The CDR3 DNA sequence: TGTGCCAGCAGTTCGGGGGGGAGCACAGATACGCAGTATTTT. This codes for CASSSGGSTDTQYF.

The rearrangement joins TRBV6-1 to TRBJ1-4; TRBD1 might be the D (6 bases). CDR1 and CDR2 (germline): MNHNS, SASEGT. The CDR3 loop spans 16 amino acids. Trimming stripped 2 bases from V and 8 bases from J, with 18 bases between. The CDR3: CASSEFSEGVGEKLFF. The CDR3 DNA is TGTGCCAGCAGTGAATTCTCTGAGGGGGTTGGGGAAAAACTGTTTTTT.

The gene calls are TRBV18 and TRBJ1-1, with no clear D. The CDR3 is 14 amino acids. Trimming took off 5 bases at V and 5 bases at J, with 15 bases between the two ends. Germline loops: CDR1 KGHSH, CDR2 LQKENI. This CDR3 reads CASSGTGVGTEAFF. The CDR3 DNA reads TGTGCCAGCTCAGGAACGGGAGTTGGGACTGAAGCTTTCTTT.

The CDR3 sequence: CASSLGIEESQPQHF. CDR3 DNA sequence: TGCGCCAGCAGCTTGGGGATAGAAGAATCTCAGCCCCAGCATTTT. This chain connects TRBV5-1 to TRBJ1-5; D is uncertain. This CDR3 comprises 15 residues. Germline V gene sequence: CDR1 SGHRS, CDR2 YFSETQ. The V and J ends lost 0 bases and 6 bases respectively, with 13 bases between them.

The chain employs TRBV7-3 and TRBJ1-3; no firm D call. The CDR3 is 13 amino acids. CDR1 is SGHTA, CDR2 FQGTGA, per germline. Trimming left V 5 bases short and J 2 bases short, with 7 bases between. The CDR3: CASSSGAGNTIYF. The CDR3 DNA is TGTGCCAGCAGCAGCGGGGCTGGAAACACCATATATTTT.